This T cell receptor beta chain stems from a study of a mutant IDH1 vaccine in newly diagnosed glioma (dated by TCRdb to the early 2020s). Describing the broader study: Of the 25 to 40 patients who were treated, around 60% were male and approximately 38% were female, and the mean age was roughly 40 years. Prior to enrollment, standard therapy consisting of radiotherapy alone, temozolomide alone, or radiochemotherapy with temozolomide had been administered to patients, with the combination being received by most patients. Peripheral blood samples were drawn at six visits, namely V03 (baseline), V05, V07, V10, V12 and V13. For exploratory analyses, 25 treated patients had longitudinal TCRB deep sequencing done wherever samples were available. Here is what the overall study found, with its caveats: Selection of PBMC samples for TCRB deep sequencing was based on availability. Vaccine-induced immune responses across multiple MHC alleles were detected in 93.3% of patients. It was noted by the authors that analyses of patient blood samples could not be reproduced owing to sample limitations. Pseudoprogression appeared unrelated to alterations in the top peripheral T cell clonotypes detected by TCRB sequencing.

Libraries were made using the immunoSEQ multiplex PCR assay. Rearranged TCR beta chain sequences were amplified with the hsTCRB Kit following the manufacturer's protocol. An Illumina MiSeq was used to sequence the TCRB libraries. In the source study's methods: The proprietary platform of the kit vendor was used for demultiplexing, trimming and gene mapping. In TCRdb, the immuneACCESS table is reduced to in-frame sequences with V and J assigned. These tables do not hold every clone; where another copy was compared, an unresolved V gene accounts for under half, and the others remain unexplained. The D gene and trimming were derived from the DNA, and the V and J assignments and clone size from that table. The sample table records 98,000 or so clones; around nine tenths of these occur just once. Of the sample, approximately 0.58% is held by the ten largest clones. Note on this clone: Its cognate antigen has yet to be identified. Base qualities are not recorded, but no much larger clone differs from it by a single base.

CDR1 SQVTM and CDR2 ANQGSEA were looked up in the germline V gene. Trimming at the junction amounts to 4 bases on V and 4 bases on J, and the germline ends lie 17 bases apart. Measured from the cysteine to the phenylalanine, the CDR3 is 14 residues long. The sequence is cut down to CDR3 DNA, 42 bases in frame from base 1. The time point label for this specimen denotes: baseline, week 1 (first vaccination visit). Explained via the paper, the treatment or condition label denotes: pre-vaccination baseline after standard-of-care therapy. Donors had newly diagnosed WHO grade 3 or 4 IDH1-mutant astrocytomas with loss of nuclear ATRX. The samples were drawn from NOA16, a multicentre, single-arm, open-label phase I trial in Germany that tested a mutant IDH1 peptide vaccine in humans for the first time. For immunogenicity testing, the blood drawn at visit V03 was used as the baseline sample. Genomic DNA for TCRB sequencing was extracted from EDTA blood using the DNeasy Blood and Tissue Kit.

The sequence links TRBV29-1 to TRBJ2-7, with the D gene too uncertain to name. This specimen was PBMCs, taken from a glioma patient treated with radiotherapy, temozolomide or both. The sequence was collected from a woman aged 45-60 years with glioma. Here the CDR3 is given as CSVAPLGTFYEQYF. The DNA sequence is TGCAGCGTTGCCCCTTTGGGCACGTTTTACGAGCAGTACTTC.